This T cell receptor (beta chain) was captured by sequencing in a study of CD8 T cells in ankylosing spondylitis. This clonotype was seen repeatedly, ten times or more. What it binds is unknown. One entry per CDR3 protein, called by TCRdb with MiXCR from the 5' RACE reads. The profile shows some 140,000 distinct CDR3 sequences, 11% of them singletons. The study, taken as a whole, reports: Ankylosing spondylitis blood appeared to carry a characteristic TCR beta motif of roughly eight highly homologous variants. In reactive arthritis synovial fluid and blood, some motif variants had been reported before.

The sequence came from a female donor with ankylosing spondylitis or in good health (not recorded which). The sequencing input was blood, either unsorted or a sorted T cell fraction (not recorded which).

CDR3 nucleotide sequence: TGTGCCAGCACCGGGACAGGGGGCCCCTACGAGCAGTACTTC. Amino acids: CASTGTGGPYEQYF. The rearrangement uses TRBV2 and TRBJ2-7, with 12 bases aligning to TRBD1. CDR3 size: 14 residues. Germline CDR1 is SNHLY and CDR2 is FYNNEI. Trimming took 7 bases from V and 2 from J; bases not matched to a gene: 3.